This T cell receptor beta chain was retrieved from a study of CXCR3-negative and CXCR3-positive naive CD8 T cells. Whole-study findings and limits: Similar TRBV-TRBJ usage was seen in naive cells (both CXCR3-negative and CXCR3-positive), but memory cells differed. Higher TRB CDR3 hydrophobicity marked CXCR3-positive naive cells relative to CXCR3-negative naive cells. After cryopreservation, CXCR3 expression dropped partially; most assays used fresh PBMCs.

This CDR3 contains 16 residues. CDR1 and CDR2 (germline): SGHRS, YFSETQ. The authors made the TRB cDNA libraries by 5' RACE using UMI labels. TCRdb processed the 5' RACE reads again and assigns one entry to each CDR3 protein, with no DNA. This table holds 150,000 or so distinct CDR3 sequences. Regarding this clonotype: Its cognate antigen is unknown.

This receptor was identified in a human donor in good health. Some clones in this sample may be carry-over from other donors' samples. This sequence joins TRBV5-1 and TRBJ2-7; TCRdb designates TRBD1, a call that cannot be tested without DNA. The specimen was naive CXCR3- CD8+ T cells from blood. Stated subset: CD45RO-CCR7+CD27+CD95- naive CD8+ T cells lacking CXCR3 (TNR3-). This CDR3 is CASSSGTGTRRNEQYF.